The TCR beta chain under discussion was sequenced for a study of OX40 agonist ivuxolimab in advanced cancers. On the study more broadly: Participants, roughly 81% male, averaged about 56 years of age, ranging from about 20 to 80.

The V gene lost 4 bases and the J gene lost 0 bases, with 13 bases spanning the gap. CDR1 and CDR2 (germline): GTSNPN, SVGIG (reference sequence). The CDR3 is made up of 15 amino acids. With regard to this clone: Its target is not known.

Data came from immunoSEQ multiplex PCR; TCRdb stores just in-frame clones and leaves some out. This sample has over 55,000 clones; roughly 80% occur once, and the top ten carry more than 1.5%. Study-level points and caveats: At 0.1 to 3.0 mg/kg and by week 6, CD4+ and CD8+ T cells in the blood had expanded clonally. Partly responding patients at 0.1-3.0 mg/kg showed some of the smallest clonal expansion.

The rearrangement joins TRBV30 to TRBJ1-3; D unclear. This receptor was taken from an adult with an advanced solid tumor such as melanoma, head and neck, liver or kidney cancer. The sequencing here drew on CD4+ or CD8+ T cells sorted from blood, taken in a trial of the OX40 agonist ivuxolimab. CDR3 coding DNA: TGTGCCTGGAACTTCTACACCGACTCTGGAAACACCATATATTTT. Its protein product is CAWNFYTDSGNTIYF.